This is a list of T cell receptor beta chains from one sample in a study of cytomegalovirus exposure and HLA in healthy donors. Clones were sequenced by immunoSEQ multiplex PCR, and TCRdb holds only the in-frame ones, with some missing. The sample shows about 120,000 clones, 80% to 90% of them seen only once. The sample taken for sequencing was PBMCs. These receptors all stem from a man aged 18 to 30 in good health and CMV-seropositive. Both conserved end residues are part of each CDR3. The D gene is left open where the match is weak. Not every row has a clone size; where given, it reads once, few, many or a size class.

J,length,D,size,V,CDR3,DNA
TRBJ2-7,13,TRBD1,.,TRBV7-2,CASGVGQGNEQYF,TGTGCCAGCGGCGTGGGACAGGGCAACGAGCAGTACTTC
TRBJ1-1,12,TRBD1,.,TRBV28,CASSLLGTGAFF,TGTGCCAGCAGTTTGTTGGGGACAGGGGCTTTCTTT
TRBJ1-4,15,.,.,TRBV5-1,CASSLGQGGNEKLFF,TGCGCCAGCAGCTTGGGACAAGGTGGTAATGAAAAACTGTTTTTT
TRBJ2-3,18,.,.,TRBV14,CASSLLTIRGPPTDTQYF,TGTGCCAGCAGCCTCCTGACTATTAGAGGGCCGCCCACAGATACGCAGTATTTT
TRBJ2-3,12,.,.,TRBV7-9,CASSSLGDTQYF,TGTGCCAGCAGCTCACTCGGGGATACGCAGTATTTT
TRBJ1-5,15,TRBD1,.,TRBV27,CASSEGDRVKQPQHF,TGTGCCAGCAGTGAAGGGGACAGGGTGAAACAGCCCCAGCATTTT
TRBJ1-2,15,TRBD1,.,TRBV18,CASSPGQTFNYGYTF,TGTGCCAGCTCACCGGGACAGACCTTTAACTATGGCTACACCTTC
TRBJ2-7,17,.,.,TRBV25-1,CASSGASGSQYYYEQYF,TGTGCCAGCAGTGGGGCTTCGGGGAGCCAATACTACTACGAGCAGTACTTC
TRBJ2-7,16,TRBD1,.,TRBV11-2,CASRNPKTGALYEQYF,TGTGCCAGCAGGAACCCGAAGACAGGGGCTCTCTACGAGCAGTACTTC
TRBJ1-5,13,.,.,TRBV5-1,CASSFAGDQPQHF,TGCGCCAGCAGCTTCGCAGGTGATCAGCCCCAGCATTTT
TRBJ2-7,15,.,.,TRBV5-1,CASSEATGLRYEQYF,TGCGCCAGCAGCGAAGCGACAGGTCTTCGCTACGAGCAGTACTTC
TRBJ2-3,20,TRBD2,.,TRBV9,CASSVPPRGISGGGTDTQYF,TGTGCCAGCAGCGTCCCCCCCCGGGGCATTAGCGGGGGGGGCACAGATACGCAGTATTTT
TRBJ1-6,13,.,.,TRBV6-1,CASSDTADSPLHF,TGTGCCAGCAGTGACACGGCGGATTCACCCCTCCACTTT
TRBJ1-2,15,TRBD1,.,TRBV6-1,CASWVSGQGKDGYTF,TGTGCCAGCTGGGTATCGGGACAGGGAAAGGATGGCTACACCTTC
TRBJ1-3,16,.,few,TRBV25-1,CASSESRAGPGNTIYF,TGTGCCAGCAGTGAATCTCGCGCAGGGCCAGGAAACACCATATATTTT
TRBJ2-3,16,TRBD2,.,TRBV7-9,CASSSSSGGSTDTQYF,TGTGCCAGCAGCTCTTCTAGCGGGGGGTCCACAGATACGCAGTATTTT
TRBJ2-1,15,TRBD2,.,TRBV5-1,CASSLAGLEYNEQFF,TGCGCCAGCAGCTTGGCAGGACTAGAATACAATGAGCAGTTCTTC
TRBJ1-2,16,TRBD1,.,TRBV5-4,CASSSPIQGADYGYTF,TGTGCCAGCAGCTCCCCCATACAGGGGGCAGACTATGGCTACACCTTC
TRBJ2-3,15,TRBD2,.,TRBV29-1,CSVETSGGSLDTQYF,TGCAGCGTTGAGACTAGCGGGGGGTCTTTAGATACGCAGTATTTT
TRBJ2-6,15,.,.,TRBV7-6,CASSPRYSGANVLTF,TGTGCCAGCAGCCCACGGTACTCTGGGGCCAACGTCCTGACTTTC
TRBJ1-2,16,.,.,TRBV18,CASSPGLAGVGRDHTF,TGTGCCAGCTCACCAGGTTTGGCAGGGGTTGGGAGAGACCACACCTTC
TRBJ2-1,16,TRBD2,.,TRBV4-3,CASSQEGLGTYNEQFF,TGCGCCAGCAGCCAAGAAGGACTAGGAACCTACAATGAGCAGTTCTTC
TRBJ1-5,13,TRBD1,.,TRBV10-2,CASGTGARQPQHF,TGCGCCAGCGGGACAGGGGCACGGCAGCCCCAGCATTTT
TRBJ1-2,15,TRBD1,.,TRBV27,CASSFVDRGYYGYTF,TGTGCCAGCAGTTTTGTGGACAGGGGTTACTATGGCTACACCTTC
TRBJ2-3,14,.,.,TRBV5-1,CASSPRTDTDTQYF,TGCGCCAGCAGCCCCAGGACAGATACAGATACGCAGTATTTT
TRBJ1-2,14,.,.,TRBV7-2,CASSTEPGDYGYTF,TGTGCCAGCAGCACAGAACCAGGGGACTATGGCTACACCTTC
TRBJ2-3,16,TRBD2,.,TRBV7-9,CASSLMGLAGGDTQYF,TGTGCCAGCAGCTTAATGGGACTAGCGGGAGGGGATACGCAGTATTTT
TRBJ2-1,14,.,few,TRBV5-1,CASSLELDYNEQFF,TGCGCCAGCAGCTTGGAACTAGACTACAATGAGCAGTTCTTC
TRBJ2-7,15,.,.,TRBV4-1,CASSQDLGSSYEQYF,TGCGCCAGCAGCCAAGATTTGGGCAGCTCCTACGAGCAGTACTTC
TRBJ2-1,12,.,.,TRBV19,CASRTGYDEQFF,TGTGCCAGTAGGACGGGGTATGATGAGCAGTTCTTC
TRBJ2-7,15,TRBD1,.,TRBV5-6,CASSIGQAGFREQYF,TGTGCCAGCAGCATAGGACAGGCAGGTTTCCGCGAGCAGTACTTC
TRBJ1-1,16,.,.,TRBV9,CASSGRNTQSGTEAFF,TGTGCCAGCAGCGGTCGGAACACCCAATCGGGAACTGAAGCTTTCTTT
TRBJ1-6,19,TRBD1,.,TRBV7-9,CASSWGDSIKDAYNSPLHF,TGTGCCAGCAGTTGGGGGGACAGTATAAAGGACGCCTATAATTCACCCCTCCACTTT
TRBJ2-7,16,TRBD1,once,TRBV5-6,CASSRVTGSWNYEQYF,TGTGCCAGCAGTCGCGTGACAGGGAGCTGGAACTACGAGCAGTACTTC
TRBJ2-1,14,.,.,TRBV7-2,CASSLLGASGEQFF,TGTGCCAGCAGCTTATTGGGGGCGTCCGGGGAGCAGTTCTTC
TRBJ2-4,17,TRBD1,.,TRBV14,CASSQAQGALGKNIQYF,TGTGCCAGCAGCCAAGCACAGGGGGCTCTCGGCAAAAACATTCAGTACTTC
TRBJ2-2,16,.,once,TRBV4-2,CASSPLTVANTGELFF,TGTGCCAGCAGCCCACTGACAGTCGCGAACACCGGGGAGCTGTTTTTT
TRBJ1-6,16,TRBD1,once,TRBV14,CASSRSGTGRNSPLHF,TGTGCCAGCAGCCGATCCGGGACAGGGAGGAATTCACCCCTCCACTTT
TRBJ1-5,13,TRBD1,many,TRBV2,CASYRDRNQPQHF,TGTGCCAGTTACCGGGACAGGAATCAGCCCCAGCATTTT
TRBJ2-1,13,TRBD2,.,TRBV5-6,CASAGGPSDEQFF,TGTGCCAGCGCGGGGGGGCCATCGGATGAGCAGTTCTTC
TRBJ2-1,15,TRBD2,.,TRBV5-1,CASSLGTSGLNEQFF,TGCGCCAGCAGCTTGGGGACTAGCGGGCTCAATGAGCAGTTCTTC
TRBJ2-3,16,TRBD2,once,TRBV5-1,CASSLVPGGSTDTQYF,TGCGCCAGCAGCTTGGTGCCCGGGGGGAGCACAGATACGCAGTATTTT
TRBJ2-4,14,.,.,TRBV6-5,CASSYKERENIQYF,TGTGCCAGCAGTTACAAAGAGAGGGAGAACATTCAGTACTTC
TRBJ2-1,20,TRBD2,once,TRBV4-1,CASSQEGRASGGALYNEQFF,TGCGCCAGCAGCCAAGAAGGGAGGGCTAGCGGGGGGGCCCTGTACAATGAGCAGTTCTTC
TRBJ2-6,18,.,.,TRBV9,CASSPLFGVFSGANVLTF,TGTGCCAGCAGCCCCCTTTTCGGGGTGTTCTCTGGGGCCAACGTCCTGACTTTC
TRBJ2-2,16,.,.,TRBV27,CASSLGRSRVTGELFF,TGTGCCAGCAGTTTGGGGAGGTCCAGGGTCACCGGGGAGCTGTTTTTT
TRBJ2-3,16,.,.,TRBV10-3,CAISLRPWTGTDTQYF,TGTGCCATCAGTCTGCGCCCTTGGACTGGCACAGATACGCAGTATTTT
TRBJ2-1,15,TRBD1,.,TRBV6-5,CASSRRDSSYNEQFF,TGTGCCAGCAGCCGACGGGACAGTTCCTACAATGAGCAGTTCTTC
TRBJ2-2,11,.,.,TRBV7-2,CASRETGELFF,TGTGCCAGCCGAGAAACCGGGGAGCTGTTTTTT
TRBJ2-5,13,.,.,TRBV7-2,CASSLRGLQTQYF,TGTGCCAGCAGCTTAAGAGGGCTCCAGACCCAGTACTTC
TRBJ2-1,16,.,once,TRBV5-6,CASSWGGGGSYNEQFF,TGTGCCAGCAGCTGGGGTGGCGGGGGCTCTTACAATGAGCAGTTCTTC
TRBJ2-1,16,TRBD2,.,TRBV7-6,CASSPSYGGVLGEQFF,TGTGCCAGCAGCCCCTCTTACGGGGGGGTCCTGGGTGAGCAGTTCTTC
TRBJ1-1,17,.,.,TRBV5-6,CASSTLDHRELNTEAFF,TGTGCCAGCAGCACGCTAGATCACAGGGAGCTGAACACTGAAGCTTTCTTT
TRBJ1-1,13,.,.,TRBV10-3,CAISFSENTEAFF,TGTGCCATTTCCTTCAGTGAGAACACTGAAGCTTTCTTT
TRBJ1-1,15,TRBD1,.,TRBV11-2,CASSARTGWLLEAFF,TGTGCCAGCAGCGCCAGGACAGGGTGGCTCCTTGAAGCTTTCTTT
TRBJ1-6,16,.,.,TRBV19,CASSIKQAGGNSPLHF,TGTGCCAGTAGTATCAAGCAGGCGGGGGGGAATTCACCCCTCCACTTT
TRBJ2-2,18,.,.,TRBV5-1,CASSLAFSGFRNTGELFF,TGCGCCAGCAGCTTGGCGTTTTCGGGGTTCCGGAACACCGGGGAGCTGTTTTTT
TRBJ2-5,14,TRBD1,.,TRBV19,CASRMTGGRETQYF,TGTGCCAGTAGGATGACAGGGGGACGAGAGACCCAGTACTTC
TRBJ2-1,11,.,.,TRBV29-1,CSVERGPEQFF,TGCAGCGTTGAAAGGGGTCCTGAGCAGTTCTTC
TRBJ2-2,17,TRBD1,few,TRBV28,CASSSSGRQGLTGELFF,TGTGCCAGCTCTTCTTCGGGGAGACAGGGCCTGACCGGGGAGCTGTTTTTT